This T cell receptor beta chain was sequenced in a study of T cell changes during pregnancy in multiple sclerosis. The V gene end was trimmed by 1 base and the J gene end by 2 bases; junction bases not matched to a gene: 5. Per germline, CDR1 MGHRA and CDR2 YSYEKL. This CDR3 contains 15 residues. Data came from immunoSEQ multiplex PCR; TCRdb stores just in-frame clones and leaves some out. The sample includes over 70,000 clones, around 92% of them seen just once. Sequenced here: peripheral blood, sampled in the third trimester of pregnancy. The receptor's source is a female donor in good health, enrolled as a control in a pregnancy study. This sequence joins TRBV4-1 and TRBJ2-7, with 7 nucleotides matching TRBD2. The CDR3 bases are TGCGCCAGCAGCCAAGCAGGGACTACAACCTACGAGCAGTACTTC. Its translation is CASSQAGTTTYEQYF.